This TCR beta chain appears in the sequencing data of a study of blood T cell repertoires in COVID-19. Study summary: Sites across the United States, Italy and Spain contributed samples from acute and convalescent COVID-19.

The CDR3 spans 14 residues. Germline V lookup: CDR1 SGHRS, CDR2 YFSETQ. The V gene lost 0 bases and the J gene lost 5 bases, with 8 bases spanning the gap. Per the original methods: It was from reference gene primer amplification that nucleated cell counts were estimated. Produced via immunoSEQ multiplex PCR; TCRdb's table is partial and in-frame only. That table supplies the V and J calls and clone size; D and trimming were determined from the DNA. The table records some 160,000 clones, 78% of them present only once. The sample taken for sequencing was peripheral blood. This chain connects TRBV5-1 to TRBJ1-4, with D perhaps TRBD1 (5 bases). The sequence came from a woman older than 75 with acute or convalescent COVID-19. CDR3 residues: CASSLGQQNEKLFF. The CDR3 region has the DNA TGCGCCAGCAGCTTGGGACAGCAGAATGAAAAACTGTTTTTT.